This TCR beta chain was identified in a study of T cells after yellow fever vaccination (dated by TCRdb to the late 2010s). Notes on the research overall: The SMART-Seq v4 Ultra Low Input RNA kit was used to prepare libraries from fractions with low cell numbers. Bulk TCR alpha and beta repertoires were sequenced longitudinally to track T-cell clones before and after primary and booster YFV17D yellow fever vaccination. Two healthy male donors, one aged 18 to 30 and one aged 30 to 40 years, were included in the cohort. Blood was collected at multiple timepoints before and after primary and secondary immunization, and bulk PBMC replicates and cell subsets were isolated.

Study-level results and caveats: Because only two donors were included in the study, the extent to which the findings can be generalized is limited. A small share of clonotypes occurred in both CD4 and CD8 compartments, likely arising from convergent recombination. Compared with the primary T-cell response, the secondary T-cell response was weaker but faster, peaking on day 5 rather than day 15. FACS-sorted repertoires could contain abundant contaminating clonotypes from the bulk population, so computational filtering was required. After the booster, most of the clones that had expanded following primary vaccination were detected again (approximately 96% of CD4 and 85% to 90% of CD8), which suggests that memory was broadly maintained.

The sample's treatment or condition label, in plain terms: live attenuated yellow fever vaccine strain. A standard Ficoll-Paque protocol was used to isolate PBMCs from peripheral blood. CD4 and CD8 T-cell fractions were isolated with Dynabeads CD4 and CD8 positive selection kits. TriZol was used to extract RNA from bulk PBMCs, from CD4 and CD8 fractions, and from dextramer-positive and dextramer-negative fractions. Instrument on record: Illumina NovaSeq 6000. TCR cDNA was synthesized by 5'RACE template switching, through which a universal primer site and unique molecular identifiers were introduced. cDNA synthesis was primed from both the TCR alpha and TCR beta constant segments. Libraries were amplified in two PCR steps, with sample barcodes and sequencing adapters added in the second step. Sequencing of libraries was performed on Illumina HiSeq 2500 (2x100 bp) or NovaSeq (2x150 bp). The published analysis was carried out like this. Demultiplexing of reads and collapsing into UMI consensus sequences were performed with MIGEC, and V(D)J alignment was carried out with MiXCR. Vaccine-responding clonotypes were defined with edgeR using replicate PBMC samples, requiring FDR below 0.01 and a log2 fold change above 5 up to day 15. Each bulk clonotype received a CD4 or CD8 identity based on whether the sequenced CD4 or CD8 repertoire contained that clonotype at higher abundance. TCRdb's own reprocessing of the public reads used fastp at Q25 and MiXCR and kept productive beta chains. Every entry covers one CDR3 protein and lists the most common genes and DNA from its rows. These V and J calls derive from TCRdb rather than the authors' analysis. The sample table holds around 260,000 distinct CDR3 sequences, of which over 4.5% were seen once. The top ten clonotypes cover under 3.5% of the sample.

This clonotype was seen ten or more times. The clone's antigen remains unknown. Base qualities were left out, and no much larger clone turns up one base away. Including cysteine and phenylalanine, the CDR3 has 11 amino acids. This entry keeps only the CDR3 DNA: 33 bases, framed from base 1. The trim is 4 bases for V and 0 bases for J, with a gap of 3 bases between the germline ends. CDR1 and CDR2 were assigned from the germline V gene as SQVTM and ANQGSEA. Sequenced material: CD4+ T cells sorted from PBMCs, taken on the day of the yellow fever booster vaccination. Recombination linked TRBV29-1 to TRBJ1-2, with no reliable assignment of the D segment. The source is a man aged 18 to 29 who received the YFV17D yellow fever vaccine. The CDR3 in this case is CSVATNYGYTF. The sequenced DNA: TGCAGCGTTGCCACTAACTATGGCTACACCTTC.